Listed here are 5 T cell receptor beta chains from one sample, sequenced in a study of T cells in Graves' hyperthyroidism and ophthalmopathy. There were TCR beta CDR3 regions amplified from RNA transcripts. The HTBI primer set served for first-round RT-PCR of the TCR CDR3. TCRdb redid the calling of the multiplex PCR reads with MiXCR, one entry per CDR3 protein. The data hold hundreds of thousands of distinct CDR3 sequences, with around 15% observed a single time. The material sequenced was blood. The receptors shown here come from a woman between 18 and 29 years old with Graves' hyperthyroidism.

V gene TRBV6-5 combines with J gene TRBJ2-5; 7 positions match TRBD1. V shed 0 bases, J shed 2 bases, and the junction held 3 bases outside the gene matches. Germline CDR1 and CDR2: MNHEY and SVGAGI. There are 15 residues in the CDR3. CDR3 sequence reads: CASSYSGTVQETQYF. DNA for the CDR3: TGTGCCAGCAGTTACTCCGGGACAGTACAAGAGACCCAGTACTTC.

The chain couples TRBV6-1 to TRBJ2-1; 14 positions agree with TRBD2. This CDR3 contains 15 residues. Looked up from germline, CDR1 is MNHNS and CDR2 is SASEGT. With 8 bases clipped from V and 8 bases from J, the junction kept 8 bases outside the gene matches. CDR3 region: CASYQGTSGSDEQFF. In nucleotides, the CDR3 is TGTGCCAGCTACCAAGGGACTAGCGGGAGCGATGAGCAGTTCTTC.

The sample holds many counts of this clonotype. The gene calls are TRBV29-1 and TRBJ2-7; D might be TRBD1 (6 bases). The length of the CDR3 is 14 residues. Germline assignment: CDR1 SQVTM and CDR2 ANQGSEA. V lost 4 bases and J 0 bases, leaving 13 bases between the germline ends. The CDR3 sequence: CSVVGARGSYEQYF. For the CDR3, the DNA is TGCAGCGTTGTGGGGGCGAGGGGCTCCTACGAGCAGTACTTC.

This clonotype was picked up a small number of times. The chain is built from TRBV30 and TRBJ2-7; no reliable D call. With the DNA end fitting TRBJ2-1 better, the J assignment may be wrong. CDR1 is GTSNPN and CDR2 is SVGIG in the germline V gene (reference sequence). CDR3 length: 13 residues. As DNA, the CDR3 is TGTGCCTGGAGAAACGCCTTCTCCTACGAGCAGTTCTTC. Its translation: CAWRNAFSYEQFF.

This clonotype was counted between two and nine times. This rearrangement joins TRBV7-3 to TRBJ1-1; D is unresolved. Germline loops: CDR1 SGHTA, CDR2 FQGTGA. The V gene lost 2 bases and the J gene lost 7 bases, with 8 bases spanning the gap. This CDR3 has 12 amino acids. CDR3 sequence (DNA): TGTGCCAGCAGCTTAGAGTGGAGTGAAGCTTTCTTT. Translating gives CASSLEWSEAFF.